This TCR beta chain was profiled in a study of T cells after yellow fever vaccination (dated by TCRdb to the late 2010s). A note on the overall study: The SMART-Seq v4 Ultra Low Input RNA kit was used to prepare libraries from fractions with low cell numbers. The cohort comprised two healthy male donors, one aged 18 to 30 and one aged 30 to 40 years. Bulk PBMC replicates and cell subsets were isolated from blood drawn at multiple timepoints before and after both primary and secondary immunization. To follow T-cell clones before and after both primary and booster YFV17D yellow fever vaccination, bulk TCR alpha and beta repertoires underwent longitudinal sequencing.

A note on this clonotype: It has no known antigen specificity. Nothing much larger sits one base from this clone, and base qualities are not available.

Based on the germline V gene, the CDR1 and CDR2 sequences are SGHDT and YYEEEE. From V the trimming removes 4 bases and from J it removes 1 base, while the gene matches leave 9 bases of the junction unaccounted for. The CDR3, cysteine through phenylalanine, is 16 amino acids long. CDR3 DNA is the only sequence kept; it has 48 bases, read in frame from the first base. TCR cDNA was synthesized by 5'RACE template switching, which introduced a universal primer site and unique molecular identifiers. cDNA synthesis was primed from both the TCR alpha and TCR beta constant segments. Libraries were amplified in two PCR steps, with sample barcodes and sequencing adapters added in the second step. Sequencing of libraries was performed on Illumina HiSeq 2500 (2x100 bp) or NovaSeq (2x150 bp). Per the source publication's procedure: Reads were demultiplexed and collapsed into UMI consensus sequences with MIGEC, and V(D)J alignment was performed with MiXCR. Using edgeR on replicate PBMC samples, clonotypes were called vaccine-responding if FDR was below 0.01 and the log2 fold change was above 5 up to day 15. Each bulk clonotype received a CD4 or CD8 identity based on whether the sequenced CD4 or CD8 repertoire contained that clonotype at higher abundance. Using fastp trimming at Q25 and MiXCR clonotype assembly, TCRdb reanalyzed the public sequencing data and kept in-frame beta chains. Each CDR3 protein appears once, grouped with its most common genes and DNA. The V and J calls and clone size come from TCRdb's table, not from the authors' own analysis. In all, the sample holds about 350,000 distinct CDR3 sequences, and around 10% of those were seen once. The top ten constitute more than 15% of the sample.

General conclusions and limits of the study: Most clones expanded after primary vaccination (around 96% of CD4 and 70% to 90% of CD8) were re-detected after the booster, suggesting that broad memory maintenance occurred. A small share of clonotypes was detected in both CD4 and CD8 compartments, with the overlap likely arising from convergent recombination. Because only a couple of donors were included in the study, the extent to which the findings can be generalized is limited. Computational filtering was required because FACS-sorted repertoires could contain abundant contaminating clonotypes from the bulk population. Compared with the primary T-cell response, the secondary T-cell response was faster but weaker, reaching its peak on day 5 rather than on day 15.

The treatment or condition label corresponds to: live attenuated yellow fever vaccine strain. At each blood-draw timepoint, two biological replicates of bulk PBMCs were obtained. PBMCs were isolated from peripheral blood using a standard Ficoll-Paque protocol. TriZol was used to extract RNA from bulk PBMCs, from CD4 and CD8 fractions, and from dextramer-positive and dextramer-negative fractions. This TCR was recovered from a man younger than 35 who received the YFV17D yellow fever vaccine. The rearranged segments are TRBV5-6 and TRBJ2-5; a stretch of 8 junction bases matches TRBD2. Sequences were derived from PBMCs, sampled on the day of the first yellow fever vaccination. This receptor has the CDR3 CASSGEGLGTQETQYF. The sequenced DNA: TGTGCCAGCAGCGGGGAGGGACTAGGTACCCAAGAGACCCAGTACTTC.